This T cell receptor (beta chain) is from a study of T cells in Graves' hyperthyroidism and ophthalmopathy. Overall study results and limits: A 13 V-J model separated ophthalmopathy from stable hyperthyroidism. The blood repertoire included most of the expanded thyroid clonotypes above 0.001.

TCR beta CDR3 sequences were amplified from RNA transcripts. With the HTBI primer set, the TCR CDR3 went through a first round of RT-PCR. TCRdb independently ran MiXCR on the multiplex PCR reads; one entry per CDR3 protein. The sample yields hundreds of thousands of distinct CDR3 sequences, less than 15% seen once. Trimming cost V 6 bases and J 4 bases, with 16 bases left between them. The CDR3 length is 15 residues. Germline CDR1 SNHLY, CDR2 FYNNEI. About this clonotype: Antigen specificity is unknown.

The sequence was obtained from a woman younger than 30 with Graves' hyperthyroidism. The chain combines TRBV2 with TRBJ1-5, with a weak D call TRBD1 (6 bases). Specimen: blood. The CDR3 region is CASRLRTGFNQPQHF. The CDR3 nucleotides read TGTGCCAGCAGGCTACGCACAGGGTTTAATCAGCCCCAGCATTTT.